This TCR beta chain stems from a study of OX40 agonist ivuxolimab in advanced cancers. This clone was seen more than once but under ten times. The V end was cut by 3 bases, the J end by 4 bases, with 6 bases between. Germline CDR1 reads MNHNS; CDR2 reads SASEGT. The CDR3 covers 13 residues. The assay was immunoSEQ multiplex PCR, and TCRdb's table has in-frame clones only and misses some. The repertoire holds approximately 80,000 clones, with over 85% as singletons. V gene TRBV6-1 combines with J gene TRBJ1-4; D gene unclear. The sequence came from an adult with an advanced solid tumor such as melanoma, head and neck, liver or kidney cancer. This specimen consisted of CD4+ or CD8+ T cells sorted from blood, obtained in a trial of the OX40 agonist ivuxolimab. The CDR3 nucleotides read TGTGCCAGCAGTGACAGACTTAATGAAAAACTGTTTTTT. Residues: CASSDRLNEKLFF.